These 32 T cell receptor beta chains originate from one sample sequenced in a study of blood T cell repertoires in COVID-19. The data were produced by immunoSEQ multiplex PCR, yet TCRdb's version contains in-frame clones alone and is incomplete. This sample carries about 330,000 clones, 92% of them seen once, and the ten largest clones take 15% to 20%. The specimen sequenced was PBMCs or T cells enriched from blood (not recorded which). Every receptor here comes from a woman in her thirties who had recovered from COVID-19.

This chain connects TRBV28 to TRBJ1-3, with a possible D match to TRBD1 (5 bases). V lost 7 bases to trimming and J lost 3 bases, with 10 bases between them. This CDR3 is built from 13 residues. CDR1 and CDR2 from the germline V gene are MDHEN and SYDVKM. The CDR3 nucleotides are TGTGCCAGCATTGGGGCAGGTGGAAACACCATATATTTT. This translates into CASIGAGGNTIYF.

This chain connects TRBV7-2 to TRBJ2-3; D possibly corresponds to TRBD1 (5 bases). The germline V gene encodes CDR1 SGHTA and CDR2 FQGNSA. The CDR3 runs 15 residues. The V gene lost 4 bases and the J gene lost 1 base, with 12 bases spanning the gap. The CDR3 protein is CASSSQASRTDTQYF. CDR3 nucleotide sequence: TGTGCCAGCAGCTCACAGGCCTCGCGCACAGATACGCAGTATTTT.

CDR3 in amino acids: CASSFLGQGVSEQYF. CDR3 bases: TGTGCCAGCAGCTTCTTGGGACAGGGGGTCTCCGAGCAGTACTTC. The chain joins TRBV7-2 to TRBJ2-7; 11 bases are shared with TRBD1. V dropped 3 bases and J dropped 6; count of bases not matched to a gene: 7. CDR3 length equals 15 residues. Germline V gives CDR1 SGHTA, CDR2 FQGNSA.

CDR3 DNA: TGTGCCAGCAGCCACGACAGGGGGAACTATGGCTACACCTTC. It encodes CASSHDRGNYGYTF. The chain couples TRBV5-4 to TRBJ1-2; 9 bases agree with TRBD1. This CDR3 has 14 amino acids. Germline V gene sequence: CDR1 SGHNT, CDR2 YYREEE (reference sequence). V lost 4 bases to trimming and J lost 2 bases; unmatched junction nucleotides: 3.

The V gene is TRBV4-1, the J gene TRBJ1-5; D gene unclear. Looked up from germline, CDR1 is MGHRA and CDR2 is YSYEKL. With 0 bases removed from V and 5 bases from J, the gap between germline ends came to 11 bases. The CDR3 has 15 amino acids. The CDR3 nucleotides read TGCGCCAGCAGCCAAGATGCGGTTCCCTATCAGCCCCAGCATTTT. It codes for CASSQDAVPYQPQHF.

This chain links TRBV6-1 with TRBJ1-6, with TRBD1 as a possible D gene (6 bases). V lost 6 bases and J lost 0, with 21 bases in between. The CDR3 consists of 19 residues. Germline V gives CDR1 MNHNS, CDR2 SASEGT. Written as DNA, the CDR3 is TGTGCCAGCAGAGAAACGGACAGCTTAATGAGCTCCTATAATTCACCCCTCCACTTT. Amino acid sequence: CASRETDSLMSSYNSPLHF.

CDR3 DNA: TGTGCCAGCAGCTCCAGGGACAGGGGGTACGAGCAGTACTTC. This sequence encodes CASSSRDRGYEQYF. This sequence joins TRBV5-6 and TRBJ2-7, with 11 nucleotides matching TRBD1. CDR1 is SGHDT, CDR2 YYEEEE, per germline. J gave up 4 bases and V 3 bases, and 3 bases lay outside the gene matches. The CDR3 is made up of 14 amino acids.

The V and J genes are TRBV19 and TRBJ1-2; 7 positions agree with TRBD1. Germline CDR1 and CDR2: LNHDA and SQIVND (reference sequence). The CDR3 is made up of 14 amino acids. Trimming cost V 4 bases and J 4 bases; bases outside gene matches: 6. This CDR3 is CASSSSGTVYGYTF. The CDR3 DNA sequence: TGTGCCAGTAGTAGCTCCGGGACAGTCTATGGCTACACCTTC.

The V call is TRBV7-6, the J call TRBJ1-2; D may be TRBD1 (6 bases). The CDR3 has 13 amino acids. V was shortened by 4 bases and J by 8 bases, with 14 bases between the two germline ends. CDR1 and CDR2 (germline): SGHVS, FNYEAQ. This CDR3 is CASSSQDSRGYTF. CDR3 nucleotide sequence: TGTGCCAGCAGCTCCCAGGACAGTAGGGGCTACACCTTC.

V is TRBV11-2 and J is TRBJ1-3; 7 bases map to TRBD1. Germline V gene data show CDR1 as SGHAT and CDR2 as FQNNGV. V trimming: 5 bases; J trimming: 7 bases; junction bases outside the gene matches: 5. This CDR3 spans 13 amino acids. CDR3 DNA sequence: TGTGCCAGCAGCCCGACAGGGTCGAACACCATATATTTT. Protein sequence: CASSPTGSNTIYF.

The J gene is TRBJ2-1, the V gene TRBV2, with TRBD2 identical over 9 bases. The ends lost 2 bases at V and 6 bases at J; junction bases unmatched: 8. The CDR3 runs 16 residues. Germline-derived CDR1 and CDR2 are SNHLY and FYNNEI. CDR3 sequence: CASSERGSGGSNEQFF. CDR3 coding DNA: TGTGCCAGCAGTGAAAGGGGGAGCGGGGGGTCCAATGAGCAGTTCTTC.

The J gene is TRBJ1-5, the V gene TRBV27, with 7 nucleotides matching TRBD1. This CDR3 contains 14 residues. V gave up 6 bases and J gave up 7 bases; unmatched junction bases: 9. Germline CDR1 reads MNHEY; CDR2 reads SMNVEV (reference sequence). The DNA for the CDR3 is TGTGCCAGCAGCCAGGGGGGTAGGTGGCAGCCCCAGCATTTT. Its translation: CASSQGGRWQPQHF.

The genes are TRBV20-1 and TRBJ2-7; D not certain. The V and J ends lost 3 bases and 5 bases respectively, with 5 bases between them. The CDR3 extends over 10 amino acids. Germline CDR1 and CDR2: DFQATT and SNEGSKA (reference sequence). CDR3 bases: TGCAGTGCTAGGTTCGACGAGCAGTACTTC. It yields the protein CSARFDEQYF.

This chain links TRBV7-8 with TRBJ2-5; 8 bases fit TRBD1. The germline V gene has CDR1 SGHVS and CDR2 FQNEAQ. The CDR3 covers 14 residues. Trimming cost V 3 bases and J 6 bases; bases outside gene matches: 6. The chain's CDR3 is CASSFGQGGQTQYF. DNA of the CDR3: TGTGCCAGCAGCTTCGGACAGGGCGGACAGACCCAGTACTTC. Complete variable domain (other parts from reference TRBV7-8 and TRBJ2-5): GAGVSQSPRYKVAKRGQDVALRCDPISGHVSLFWYQQALGQGPEFLTYFQNEAQLDKSGLPSDRFFAERPEGSVSTLKIQRTQQEDSAVYLCASSFGQGGQTQYFGPGTRLLVL.

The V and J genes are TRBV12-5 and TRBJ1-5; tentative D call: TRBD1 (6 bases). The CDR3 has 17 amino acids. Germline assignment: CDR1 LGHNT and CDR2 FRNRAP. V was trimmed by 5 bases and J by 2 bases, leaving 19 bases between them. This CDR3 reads CASGNRVLGTCNQPQHF. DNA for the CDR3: TGTGCTAGTGGTAACAGGGTGCTGGGTACTTGCAATCAGCCCCAGCATTTT.

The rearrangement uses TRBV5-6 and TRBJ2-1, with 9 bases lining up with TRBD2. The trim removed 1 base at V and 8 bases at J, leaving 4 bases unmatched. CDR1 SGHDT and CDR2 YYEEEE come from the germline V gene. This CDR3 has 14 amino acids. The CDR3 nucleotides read TGTGCCAGCAGCTTGCCCGGCGGGAGGGATGAGCAGTTCTTC. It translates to CASSLPGGRDEQFF.

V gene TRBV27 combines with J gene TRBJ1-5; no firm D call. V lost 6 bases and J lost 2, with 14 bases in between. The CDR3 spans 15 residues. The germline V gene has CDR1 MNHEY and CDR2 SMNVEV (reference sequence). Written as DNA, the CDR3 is TGTGCCAGCAGGCAAGGGAGGCTTGGCAATCAGCCCCAGCATTTT. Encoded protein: CASRQGRLGNQPQHF.

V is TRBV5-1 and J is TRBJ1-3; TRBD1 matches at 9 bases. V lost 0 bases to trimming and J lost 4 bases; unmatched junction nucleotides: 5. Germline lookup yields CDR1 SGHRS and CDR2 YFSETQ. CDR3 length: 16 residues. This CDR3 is CASSLAGQGEGNTIYF. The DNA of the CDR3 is TGCGCCAGCAGCTTGGCGGGACAGGGTGAAGGAAACACCATATATTTT.

In DNA, the CDR3 is TGTGCCAGCAGTTTGGGGGGGAATGGCTACACCTTC. Amino acids: CASSLGGNGYTF. The J gene is TRBJ1-2, the V gene TRBV28; tentative D call: TRBD1 (5 bases). This CDR3 is built from 12 residues. CDR1 is MDHEN and CDR2 is SYDVKM in the germline V gene. The V end lost 3 bases, the J end lost 6 bases, and 8 bases lay between the germline ends.

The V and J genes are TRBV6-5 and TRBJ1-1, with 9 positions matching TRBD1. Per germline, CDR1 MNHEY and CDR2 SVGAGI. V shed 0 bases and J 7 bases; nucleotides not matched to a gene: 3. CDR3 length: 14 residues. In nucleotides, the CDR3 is TGTGCCAGCAGTTACTCCGGGACAGGGCTTGAAGCTTTCTTT. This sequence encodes CASSYSGTGLEAFF.

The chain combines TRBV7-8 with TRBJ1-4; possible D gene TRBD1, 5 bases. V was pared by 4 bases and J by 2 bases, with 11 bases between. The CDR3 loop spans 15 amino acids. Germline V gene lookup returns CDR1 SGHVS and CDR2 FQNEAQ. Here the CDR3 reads CASSSFRVTNEKLFF. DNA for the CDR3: TGTGCCAGCAGCTCCTTCAGGGTTACTAATGAAAAACTGTTTTTT. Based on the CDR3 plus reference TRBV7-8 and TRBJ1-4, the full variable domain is GAGVSQSPRYKVAKRGQDVALRCDPISGHVSLFWYQQALGQGPEFLTYFQNEAQLDKSGLPSDRFFAERPEGSVSTLKIQRTQQEDSAVYLCASSSFRVTNEKLFFGSGTQLSVL.

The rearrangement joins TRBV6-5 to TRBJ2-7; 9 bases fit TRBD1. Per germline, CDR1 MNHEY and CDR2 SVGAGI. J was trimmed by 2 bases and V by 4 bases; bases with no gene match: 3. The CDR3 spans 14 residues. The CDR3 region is CASSSGQGAYEQYF. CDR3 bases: TGTGCCAGCAGTTCGGGACAGGGCGCCTACGAGCAGTACTTC.

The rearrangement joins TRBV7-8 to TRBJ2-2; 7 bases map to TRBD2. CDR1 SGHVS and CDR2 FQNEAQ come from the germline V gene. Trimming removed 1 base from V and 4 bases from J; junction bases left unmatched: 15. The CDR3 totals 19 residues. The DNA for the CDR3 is TGTGCCAGCAGCTTAGACCGAGCCTTGGGAGGGGAGGTCACCGGGGAGCTGTTTTTT. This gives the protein CASSLDRALGGEVTGELFF.

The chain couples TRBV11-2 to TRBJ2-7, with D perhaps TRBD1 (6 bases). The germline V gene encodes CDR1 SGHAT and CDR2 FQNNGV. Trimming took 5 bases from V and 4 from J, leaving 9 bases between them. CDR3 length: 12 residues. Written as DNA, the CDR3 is TGTGCCAGCAGCGCCCAGGGGTACGAGCAGTACTTC. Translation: CASSAQGYEQYF.

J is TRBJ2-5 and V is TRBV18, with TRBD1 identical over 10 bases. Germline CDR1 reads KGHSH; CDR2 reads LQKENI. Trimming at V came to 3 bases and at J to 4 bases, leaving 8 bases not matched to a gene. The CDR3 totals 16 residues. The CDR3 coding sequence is TGTGCCAGCTCACCCCGACAGGGGGCCGGAGGAGAGACCCAGTACTTC. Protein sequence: CASSPRQGAGGETQYF.

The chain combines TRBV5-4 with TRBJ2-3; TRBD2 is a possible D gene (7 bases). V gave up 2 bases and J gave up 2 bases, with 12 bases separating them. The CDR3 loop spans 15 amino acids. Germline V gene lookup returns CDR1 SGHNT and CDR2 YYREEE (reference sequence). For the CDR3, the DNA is TGTGCCAGCAGCTTTGCGGGGGCCCTCACAGATACGCAGTATTTT. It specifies CASSFAGALTDTQYF.

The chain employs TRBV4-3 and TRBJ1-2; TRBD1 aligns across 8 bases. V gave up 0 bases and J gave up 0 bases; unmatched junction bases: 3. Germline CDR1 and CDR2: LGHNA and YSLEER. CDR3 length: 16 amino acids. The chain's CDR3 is CASSQDHRGSNYGYTF. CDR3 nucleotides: TGCGCCAGCAGCCAAGACCACAGGGGGTCTAACTATGGCTACACCTTC.

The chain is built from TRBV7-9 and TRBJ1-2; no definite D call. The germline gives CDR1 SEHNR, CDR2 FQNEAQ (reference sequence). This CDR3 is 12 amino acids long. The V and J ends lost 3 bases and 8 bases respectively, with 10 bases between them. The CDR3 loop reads CASSFEGGGYTF. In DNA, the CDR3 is TGTGCCAGCAGCTTCGAGGGAGGAGGCTACACCTTC. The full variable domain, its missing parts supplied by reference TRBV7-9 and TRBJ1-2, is DTGVSQNPRHKITKRGQNVTFRCDPISEHNRLYWYRQTLGQGPEFLTYFQNEAQLEKSRLLSDRFSAERPKGSFSTLEIQRTEQGDSAMYLCASSFEGGGYTFGSGTRLTVV.

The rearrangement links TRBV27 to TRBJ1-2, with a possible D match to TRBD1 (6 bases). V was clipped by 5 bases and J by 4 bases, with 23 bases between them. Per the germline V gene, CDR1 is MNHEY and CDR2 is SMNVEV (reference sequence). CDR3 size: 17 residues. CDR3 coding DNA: TGTGCCAGCAGTCAAACGTCTCGGGGTGGGGGCGTCTATGGCTACACCTTC. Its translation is CASSQTSRGGGVYGYTF.

The CDR3 reads CASSPEYSNQPQHF. The CDR3 nucleotides are TGTGCCAGCAGTCCAGAATATAGCAATCAGCCCCAGCATTTT. The chain has TRBV6-5 and TRBJ1-5; no clear D gene. V shed 5 bases and J shed 0 bases, with 8 bases lying between them. The CDR3 consists of 14 residues. The germline CDR1 and CDR2 sequences are MNHEY and SVGAGI.

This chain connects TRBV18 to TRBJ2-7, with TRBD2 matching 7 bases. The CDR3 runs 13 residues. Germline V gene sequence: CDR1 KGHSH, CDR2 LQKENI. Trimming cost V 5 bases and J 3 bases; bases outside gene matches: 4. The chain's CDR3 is CASSSSSGYEQYF. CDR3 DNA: TGTGCCAGCTCATCCTCTAGCGGCTACGAGCAGTACTTC.

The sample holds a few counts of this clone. CDR3: CASSLGSGVDGELFF. The CDR3 nucleotides read TGTGCCAGCAGTTTAGGCTCAGGGGTAGACGGGGAGCTGTTTTTT. The chain links TRBV27 to TRBJ2-2; tentative D call: TRBD1 (6 bases). The CDR3 totals 15 residues. Germline loops: CDR1 MNHEY, CDR2 SMNVEV (reference sequence). Trimming took off 2 bases at V and 7 bases at J, with 14 bases between the two ends.